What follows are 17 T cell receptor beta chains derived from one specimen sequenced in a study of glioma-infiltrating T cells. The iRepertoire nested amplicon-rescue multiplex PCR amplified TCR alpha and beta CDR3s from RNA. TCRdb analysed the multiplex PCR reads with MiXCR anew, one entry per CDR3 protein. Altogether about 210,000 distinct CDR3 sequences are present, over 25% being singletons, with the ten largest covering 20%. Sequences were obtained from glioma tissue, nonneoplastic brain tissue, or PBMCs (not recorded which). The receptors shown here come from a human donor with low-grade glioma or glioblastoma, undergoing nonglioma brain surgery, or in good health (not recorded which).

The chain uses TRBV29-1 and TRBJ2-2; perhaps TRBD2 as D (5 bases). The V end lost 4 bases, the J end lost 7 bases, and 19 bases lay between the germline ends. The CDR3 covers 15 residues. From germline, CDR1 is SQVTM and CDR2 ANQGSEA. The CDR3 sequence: CSVVLLWESGGELFF. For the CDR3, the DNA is TGCAGCGTTGTCCTTTTGTGGGAGAGCGGCGGGGAGCTGTTTTTT.

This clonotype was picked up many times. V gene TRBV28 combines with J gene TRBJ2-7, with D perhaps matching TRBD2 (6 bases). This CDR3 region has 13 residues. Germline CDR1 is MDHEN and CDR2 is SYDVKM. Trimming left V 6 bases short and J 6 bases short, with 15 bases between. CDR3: CASSPGWRGEQYF. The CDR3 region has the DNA TGTGCCAGCAGCCCGGGATGGCGGGGCGAGCAGTACTTC.

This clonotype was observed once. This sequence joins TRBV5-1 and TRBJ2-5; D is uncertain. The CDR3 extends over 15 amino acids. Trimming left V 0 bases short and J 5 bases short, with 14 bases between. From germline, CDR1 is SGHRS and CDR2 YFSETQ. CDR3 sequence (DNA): TGCGCCAGCAGCTTGGGAACTACCGTGGGCGAGACCCAGTACTTC. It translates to CASSLGTTVGETQYF.

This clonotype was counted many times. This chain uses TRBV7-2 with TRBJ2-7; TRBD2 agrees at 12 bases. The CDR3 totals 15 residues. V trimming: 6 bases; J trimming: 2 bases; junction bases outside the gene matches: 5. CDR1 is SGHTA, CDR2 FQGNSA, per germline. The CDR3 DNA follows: TGTGCCAGCAGACTTACTAGCGGGGGGACCTACGAGCAGTACTTC. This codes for CASRLTSGGTYEQYF.

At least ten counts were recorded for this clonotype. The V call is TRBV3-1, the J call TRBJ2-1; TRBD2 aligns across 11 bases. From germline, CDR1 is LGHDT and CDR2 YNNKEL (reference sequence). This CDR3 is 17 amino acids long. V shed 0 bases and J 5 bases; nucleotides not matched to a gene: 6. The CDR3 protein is CASSQEPGTSGNNEQFF. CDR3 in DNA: TGTGCCAGCAGCCAAGAACCCGGGACTAGCGGAAACAATGAGCAGTTCTTC.

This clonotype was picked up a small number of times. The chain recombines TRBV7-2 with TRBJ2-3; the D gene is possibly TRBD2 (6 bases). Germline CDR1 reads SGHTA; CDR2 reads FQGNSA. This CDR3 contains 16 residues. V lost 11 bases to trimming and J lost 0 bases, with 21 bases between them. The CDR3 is CAAADGGSPSTDTQYF. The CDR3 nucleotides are TGTGCCGCAGCAGATGGGGGGAGCCCCAGCACAGATACGCAGTATTTT.

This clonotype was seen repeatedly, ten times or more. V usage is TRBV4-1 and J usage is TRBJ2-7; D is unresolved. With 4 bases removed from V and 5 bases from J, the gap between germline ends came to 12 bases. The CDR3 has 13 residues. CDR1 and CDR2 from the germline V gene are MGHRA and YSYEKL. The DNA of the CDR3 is TGCGCCAGCAGCCTCTCAAGCAGCGACGAGCAGTACTTC. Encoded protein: CASSLSSSDEQYF.

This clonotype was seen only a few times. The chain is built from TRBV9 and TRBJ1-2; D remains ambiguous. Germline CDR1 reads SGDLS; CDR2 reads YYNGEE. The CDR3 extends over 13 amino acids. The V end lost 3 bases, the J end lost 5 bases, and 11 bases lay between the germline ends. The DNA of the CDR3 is TGTGCCAGCAGCGACGCGGGCGGTTATGGCTACACCTTC. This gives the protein CASSDAGGYGYTF.

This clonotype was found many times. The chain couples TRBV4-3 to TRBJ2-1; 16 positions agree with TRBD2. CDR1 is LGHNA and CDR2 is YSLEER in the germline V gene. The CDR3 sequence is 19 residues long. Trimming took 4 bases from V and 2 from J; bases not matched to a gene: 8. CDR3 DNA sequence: TGCGCCAGCAGCCGATCTACCGGGACTAGCGGGAGGGCCTACAATGAGCAGTTCTTC. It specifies CASSRSTGTSGRAYNEQFF.

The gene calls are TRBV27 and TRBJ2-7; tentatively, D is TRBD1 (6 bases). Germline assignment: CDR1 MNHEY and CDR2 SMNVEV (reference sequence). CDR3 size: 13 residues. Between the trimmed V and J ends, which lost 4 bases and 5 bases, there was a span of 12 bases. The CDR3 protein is CASSYYRDHEQYF. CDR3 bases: TGTGCCAGCAGTTACTACAGGGACCACGAGCAGTACTTC.

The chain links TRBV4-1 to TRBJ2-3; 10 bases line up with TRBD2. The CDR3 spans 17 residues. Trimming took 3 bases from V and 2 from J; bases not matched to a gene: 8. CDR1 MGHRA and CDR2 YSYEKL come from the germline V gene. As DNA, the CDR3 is TGCGCCAGCAGCCAGGTGGGGACTAGCGCCTACACAGATACGCAGTATTTT. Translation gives CASSQVGTSAYTDTQYF.

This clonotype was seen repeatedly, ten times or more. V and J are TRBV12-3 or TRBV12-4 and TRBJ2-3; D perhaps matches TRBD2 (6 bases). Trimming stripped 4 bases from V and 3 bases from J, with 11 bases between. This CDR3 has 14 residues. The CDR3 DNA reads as TGTGCCAGCAGTTACCGGGACTGGACAGATACGCAGTATTTT. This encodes CASSYRDWTDTQYF.

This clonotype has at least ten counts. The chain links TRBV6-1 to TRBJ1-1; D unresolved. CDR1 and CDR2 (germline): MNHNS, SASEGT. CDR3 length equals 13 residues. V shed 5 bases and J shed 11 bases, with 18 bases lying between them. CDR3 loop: CASSPWESAGAFF. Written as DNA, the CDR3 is TGTGCCAGCAGTCCGTGGGAGTCCGCGGGGGCTTTCTTT.

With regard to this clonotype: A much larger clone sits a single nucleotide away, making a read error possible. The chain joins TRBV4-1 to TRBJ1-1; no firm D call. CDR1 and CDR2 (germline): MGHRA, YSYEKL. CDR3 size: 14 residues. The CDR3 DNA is TGCGCCAGCAGCCAAGATAGGGAAGGGATGGTCCTCAACTTT. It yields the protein CASSQDREGMVLNF.

The CDR3 sequence: CASSPSSRSTDTQYF. The CDR3 DNA is TGTGCCAGTAGCCCCTCTAGCAGGAGCACAGATACGCAGTATTTT. This chain links TRBV19 with TRBJ2-3, with D possibly being TRBD2 (5 bases). Trimming removed 6 bases from V and 0 bases from J, with 13 bases in between. This CDR3 is built from 15 residues. The germline CDR1 and CDR2 sequences are LNHDA and SQIVND (reference sequence).

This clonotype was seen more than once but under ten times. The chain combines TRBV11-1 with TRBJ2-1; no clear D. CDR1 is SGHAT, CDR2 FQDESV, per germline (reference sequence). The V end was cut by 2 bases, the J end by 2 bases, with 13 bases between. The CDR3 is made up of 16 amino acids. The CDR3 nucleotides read TGTGCCAGCAGCTTATCCGGCAGGACCCCCTACAATGAGCAGTTCTTC. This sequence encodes CASSLSGRTPYNEQFF.

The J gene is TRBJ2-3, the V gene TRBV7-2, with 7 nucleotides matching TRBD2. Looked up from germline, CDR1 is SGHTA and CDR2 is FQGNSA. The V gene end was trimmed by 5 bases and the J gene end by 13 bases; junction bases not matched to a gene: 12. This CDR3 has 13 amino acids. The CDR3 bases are TGTGCCAGCAGCCGAGCGGGGAAAGATAAGAAGTATTTT. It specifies CASSRAGKDKKYF.